This T cell receptor (beta chain) was sequenced for a study of shared clonotypes between healthy human individuals. In germline, CDR1 is MNHNY, CDR2 SVGAGI (reference sequence). This CDR3 region has 13 residues. V was clipped by 7 bases and J by 6 bases; unmatched bases: 4. Produced via immunoSEQ multiplex PCR; TCRdb's table is partial and in-frame only. The table lists some 630,000 clones, roughly 78% of them singletons. V usage is TRBV6-6 and J usage is TRBJ2-1; 9 bases fit TRBD2. The TCR sequence derives from a woman in her thirties in good health. Sequenced input: memory CD4+ T cells sorted from blood. Subset of the sample: CD45RA-negative fraction. The CDR3 region has the DNA TGTGCCAGCAACAGCGGGAGGCTCAATGAGCAGTTCTTC. This gives the protein CASNSGRLNEQFF.